This T cell receptor (beta chain) was found in a study of neoadjuvant nivolumab and ipilimumab in lung cancer (dated by TCRdb to 2018 to 2021). General notes on the study: In the NEOSTAR trial, nivolumab was administered intravenously at 3 mg/kg on days 1, 15 and 29, and the combination arm also received ipilimumab 1 mg/kg on day 1 only. TCR repertoires were compared between pretherapy (baseline) peripheral blood and tumors resected at surgery after neoadjuvant immune checkpoint blockade. Seven patients had matched pretherapy and resected tumor pairs analyzed, with four treated with nivolumab and three with nivolumab plus ipilimumab. The major pathologic response (MPR) rate in the intention-to-treat population in each study arm was designated as the primary trial endpoint. In the trial, around 43 patients with operable NSCLC were treated, of whom approximately 23 were randomized to nivolumab monotherapy and about 20 to nivolumab plus ipilimumab. The investigation overall reported the following: TCR sequencing was performed in a small number of samples. Compared with tumor-adjacent uninvolved lung, resected tumors had greater TCR richness and clonality, and increases showed up in more of the dual-therapy-treated tumors. Richness in tumors resected after neoadjuvant therapy showed a positive correlation with pretherapy blood TCR richness (Spearman R ~ 0.78). No significant correlation was found between TCR clonality and pathologic tumor regression, and only one major-pathologic-response sample was available for the clonality analysis. From pretherapy to surgery, tumor T-cell richness and clonality increased in three of three dual-therapy tumors but in only two of four nivolumab-treated tumors.

The protocol used for the library was the immunoSEQ multiplex PCR assay. For the original study's pipeline: Repertoires were summarized by richness and clonality, and significantly expanded and contracted clones were identified between pre- and post-therapy samples. TCRdb mirrors the immuneACCESS table, restricted to in-frame sequences. Some clones are absent from its copies; in checked studies, under half trace to an unresolved V gene, and the reason for the others is unknown. V and J calls and clone size are given by that table; D and trimming were obtained from the DNA. A total of 6,500 to 10,000 clones appear in this sample, around 79% of them only once. The top ten hold under 8.5% of the sample. The sample's time point label, in plain terms: at surgical resection after neoadjuvant nivolumab +/- ipilimumab. The samples were obtained from NEOSTAR, a phase 2 randomized trial that tested neoadjuvant nivolumab or nivolumab plus ipilimumab, followed by surgery, in operable NSCLC. Tumor-adjacent uninvolved lung was collected at resection and served as a matched non-tumor comparison for resected tumor TCR repertoires.

The table lists this clone with a few counts. What this receptor recognizes is not known. Within one base of it there is no much larger clone, and no base qualities were kept. Sequencing was performed on adjacent normal lung tissue, taken after neoadjuvant nivolumab, alone or with ipilimumab, at or shortly before surgery. The sequence was collected from an adult with non-small cell lung cancer.

CDR3 loop: CASSYQERKPYEQYF. The nucleotides are TGTGCCAGCAGTTACCAGGAGCGCAAGCCCTACGAGCAGTACTTC. The V and J segments used are TRBV6-5 and TRBJ2-7; no D segment can be confidently identified. CDR3 length: 15 amino acids, cysteine to phenylalanine. The read is trimmed to its CDR3 DNA, 45 bases read in frame from base 1. In the germline V gene, CDR1 corresponds to MNHEY and CDR2 to SVGAGI. V sheds 2 bases and J sheds 2 bases, leaving 13 bases between their ends.